The 19 T cell receptor beta chains presented below share a single source sample, sequenced in a study of T cells in women clearing cervical HPV infection. The table came from immunoSEQ multiplex PCR; TCRdb's copy has only in-frame clones and leaves some out. This table holds about 12,000 clones. Input material: blood buffy coat. These receptors all come from a woman between 18 and 75 years old with a cervical HPV16 infection that either progressed to CIN3+ or cleared (not recorded which).

A word on this clone: The CDR3 end lies 3 residues beyond the end of the read and is filled in from the germline J gene. The chain employs TRBV6-2 or TRBV6-3 and TRBJ2-3, with D perhaps matching TRBD2 (5 bases). CDR1 MNHEY and CDR2 SVGEGT come from the germline V gene. The CDR3 is 14 residues long. The V end lost 6 bases, the J end lost 1 base, and 11 bases lay between the germline ends. CDR3 DNA, as far as it was read: TGTGCCAGCAGCCGACCGAGGGGCACAGATACG. Its translation is CASSRPRGTDT. The whole CDR3 sequence is CASSRPRGTDTQYF.

Comments on this clone: Read coverage stops 3 residues before the CDR3 terminus; the germline J gene supplies the remainder. The chain uses TRBV5-1 and TRBJ2-2, with D uncertain. With 0 bases removed from V and 9 bases from J, the gap between germline ends came to 3 bases. This CDR3 is 11 amino acids long. Germline values: CDR1 SGHRS, CDR2 YFSETQ. CDR3 sequence reads: CASSLDRELFF. Incomplete CDR3 DNA: TGCGCCAGCAGCTTGGACAGGGAG.

Considering frequency, this clone is medium-sized. The CDR3 end lies 3 residues beyond the end of the read and is filled in from the germline J gene. The chain recombines TRBV5-1 with TRBJ2-5; D is perhaps TRBD2 (6 bases). CDR3 length: 16 amino acids. The V end lost 0 bases, the J end lost 1 base, and 13 bases lay between the germline ends. Germline V lookup: CDR1 SGHRS, CDR2 YFSETQ. The CDR3: CASSLAPAGTQETQYF. The covered CDR3 bases are TGCGCCAGCAGCTTGGCCCCCGCGGGGACCCAAGAGACC.

For this clone: Read sequence stops 3 residues before the CDR3 end, and the germline J gene provides the missing end. V gene TRBV4-2 combines with J gene TRBJ2-2; D might be TRBD2 (6 bases). The CDR3 covers 16 residues. V shed 0 bases and J shed 4 bases, with 12 bases lying between them. Germline lookup yields CDR1 LGHNA and CDR2 YNFKEQ. The sequenced part of the CDR3 DNA is TGTGCCAGCAGCCAAGAGGCGGGGCAACTCACCGGGGAG. This sequence encodes CASSQEAGQLTGE. In full, the CDR3 is CASSQEAGQLTGELFF.

To note about this clone: The DNA ends 3 residues before the CDR3 does, and the rest of the CDR3 is filled in from the germline J gene. The gene calls are TRBV13 and TRBJ1-6; 7 nucleotides agree with TRBD1. V gave up 4 bases and J gave up 8 bases; unmatched junction bases: 11. CDR1 is PRHDT, CDR2 FYEKMQ, per germline (reference sequence). The CDR3 has 16 residues. CDR3 DNA (partial): TGTGCCAGCAGCTCCCCTGGGGAAGGGGGCGATTCACCC. Its protein product is CASSSPGEGGDSP. Given in full, the CDR3 is CASSSPGEGGDSPLHF.

CDR3 DNA (partial): TGTGCCAGCAGCCCACAATGGGGGGAGCGGAGC. It encodes CASSPQWGERS. The CDR3, in full, reads CASSPQWGERSYTF. The chain uses TRBV7-9 and TRBJ1-2, with a possible D match to TRBD1 (5 bases). The missing CDR3 end, 3 residues past where the read stops, is filled in from the germline J gene. Per germline, CDR1 SEHNR and CDR2 FQNEAQ (reference sequence). CDR3 length: 14 residues.

As for this clone: Read sequence stops 3 residues before the CDR3 end, and the germline J gene provides the missing end. The chain recombines TRBV7-2 with TRBJ1-2; 7 positions match TRBD1. The V gene end was trimmed by 5 bases and the J gene end by 4 bases; junction bases not matched to a gene: 10. This CDR3 has 15 residues. The germline V gene encodes CDR1 SGHTA and CDR2 FQGNSA. The CDR3 reads CASSRGGGSLYGYTF. The CDR3 bases that were read are TGTGCCAGCAGCAGGGGAGGGGGCAGCCTCTATGGC.

Regarding this clone: The CDR3 goes on 3 residues after the read ends, and that part is filled in from the germline J gene. The V and J genes are TRBV7-9 and TRBJ2-1; D possibly corresponds to TRBD2 (6 bases). The CDR3 consists of 13 residues. CDR1 is SEHNR and CDR2 is FQNEAQ in the germline V gene (reference sequence). V shed 8 bases and J shed 5 bases, with 13 bases lying between them. CDR3 region: CASGTGEDNEQFF. The CDR3 bases that were read are TGTGCCAGCGGTACGGGGGAAGACAATGAG.

Details on this clone: Coverage ceases 3 residues before the CDR3 finishes, and the germline J gene fills in the end. This chain joins TRBV12-3 or TRBV12-4 and TRBJ2-1; 8 nucleotides align to TRBD2. V was clipped by 5 bases and J by 4 bases; unmatched bases: 7. The CDR3 totals 15 residues. CDR3 sequence reads: CASSLHSGAYNEQFF. CDR3 DNA, as far as it was read: TGTGCCAGCAGTCTCCATAGCGGGGCGTACAATGAG.

On this clone itself: The CDR3 end lies 3 residues beyond the end of the read and is filled in from the germline J gene. This chain uses TRBV7-6 with TRBJ2-5, with TRBD2 matching 7 bases. The CDR3 spans 15 residues. The V gene end was trimmed by 4 bases and the J gene end by 2 bases; junction bases not matched to a gene: 7. Per germline, CDR1 SGHVS and CDR2 FNYEAQ. The sequenced CDR3 bases are TGTGCCAGCAGCTCTCAAGCGGGGTCGCAAGAGACC. Protein product: CASSSQAGSQET. The entire CDR3 protein is CASSSQAGSQETQYF.

To note about this clone: A junction end diverges from the germline sequence, so it may reflect a read error. The read falls 3 residues short of the CDR3 end, and the missing part is taken from the germline J gene. The chain is built from TRBV4-2 and TRBJ2-3; 10 bases agree with TRBD1. CDR1 is LGHNA and CDR2 is YNFKEQ in the germline V gene. CDR3 length: 16 amino acids. Incomplete CDR3 DNA: TGCGCCAGCAGCCCGCGGACAGGGGGGCTCACAGATACG. Its protein product is CASSPRTGGLTDT. The whole CDR3 region reads CASSPRTGGLTDTQYF.

As regards this clone: The read halts 3 residues ahead of the CDR3 end, with the missing end drawn from the germline J gene. V is TRBV7-9 and J is TRBJ1-4, with 8 bases lining up with TRBD1. Germline lookup yields CDR1 SEHNR and CDR2 FQNEAQ (reference sequence). The CDR3 consists of 15 residues. Germline trimming cut 3 bases from V and 5 bases from J; bases unmatched to any gene: 5. Here the CDR3 reads CASSFGTGGNEKLFF. The CDR3 bases that were read are TGTGCCAGCAGCTTCGGGACAGGCGGAAATGAAAAA.

Of note for this clone: The read finishes 3 residues shy of the CDR3 end, and the germline J gene is used to complete it. The chain has TRBV11-2 and TRBJ2-3, with 8 bases matching TRBD2. Germline CDR1 and CDR2: SGHAT and FQNNGV. This CDR3 region has 15 residues. V lost 5 bases to trimming and J lost 1 base; unmatched junction nucleotides: 5. Incomplete CDR3 DNA: TGTGCCAGCAGCCTGCCCGGGGGGGGCACAGATACG. Its protein product is CASSLPGGGTDT. The full CDR3 protein reads CASSLPGGGTDTQYF.

In regard to this clone: Read sequence stops 3 residues before the CDR3 end, and the germline J gene provides the missing end. The rearrangement joins TRBV19 to TRBJ1-4, with D perhaps matching TRBD1 (5 bases). The CDR3 loop spans 15 amino acids. V was trimmed by 7 bases and J by 7 bases, leaving 19 bases between them. Germline CDR1 and CDR2: LNHDA and SQIVND (reference sequence). The CDR3 region is CASTRMRGKSEKLFF. CDR3 bases read: TGTGCCAGTACCCGTATGCGGGGGAAGAGTGAAAAA. The variable domain in full, with the rest retrieved from reference TRBV19 and TRBJ1-4, is DGGITQSPKYLFRKEGQNVTLSCEQNLNHDAMYWYRQDPGQGLRLIYYSQIVNDFQKGDIAEGYSVSREKKESFPLTVTSAQKNPTAFYLCASTRMRGKSEKLFFGSGTQLSVL.

As regards this clone: The DNA ends 3 residues before the CDR3 does, and the rest of the CDR3 is filled in from the germline J gene. The chain is built from TRBV11-3 and TRBJ2-1; the match to TRBD2 covers 7 bases. Germline CDR1 SGHNT, CDR2 YENEEA. Trimming cost V 2 bases and J 8 bases; bases outside gene matches: 6. The CDR3 runs 14 residues. The DNA read from the CDR3 is TGTGCCAGCAGCTTACGCGGGGGAAGCGATGAG. It encodes CASSLRGGSDE. Given in full, the CDR3 is CASSLRGGSDEQFF.

Concerning this clone: The read ends 3 residues shy of where the CDR3 ends; the end is completed using the germline J gene. The chain uses TRBV19 and TRBJ1-1, with 8 nucleotides matching TRBD1. Germline V gene sequence: CDR1 LNHDA, CDR2 SQIVND (reference sequence). The CDR3 totals 16 residues. Germline trimming cut 5 bases from V and 3 bases from J; bases unmatched to any gene: 11. CDR3 bases read: TGTGCCAGTAGTGACTTACTGGGACAGGTGGACACTGAA. Residues: CASSDLLGQVDTE. The CDR3, in full, reads CASSDLLGQVDTEAFF.

As regards this clone: The read stops 3 residues short of the end of the CDR3; the missing end is completed from the germline J gene. The chain employs TRBV9 and TRBJ2-4; TRBD1 aligns across 7 bases. The CDR3 consists of 17 residues. Germline loops: CDR1 SGDLS, CDR2 YYNGEE. With V trimmed by 3 bases and J by 6 bases, 15 bases remained unmatched. The CDR3 reads CASSDRQGGFDLNIQYF. Incomplete CDR3 DNA: TGTGCCAGCAGCGATCGACAGGGTGGTTTTGACTTAAACATT.

About this clone: Read data end 3 residues before the CDR3 end; the end is taken from the germline J gene. The chain uses TRBV19 and TRBJ2-3, with D possibly matching TRBD2 (6 bases). Germline V lookup: CDR1 LNHDA, CDR2 SQIVND (reference sequence). This CDR3 is 15 amino acids long. V was clipped by 9 bases and J by 7 bases, with 23 bases between them. The covered CDR3 bases are TGTGCCAGCTCTAATATGGAGGGTGACAAAAATACG. Translation: CASSNMEGDKNT. The whole CDR3 protein reads CASSNMEGDKNTQYF.

Turning to this clone: The CDR3 goes on 3 residues after the read ends, and that part is filled in from the germline J gene. This chain connects TRBV5-6 to TRBJ2-5, with D maybe TRBD1 (7 bases). The CDR3 is made up of 14 amino acids. Germline values: CDR1 SGHDT, CDR2 YYEEEE. CDR3 region: CASSEDLRGDTQYF. Partial CDR3 DNA: TGTGCCAGCAGCGAGGATCTCAGGGGGGATACC.